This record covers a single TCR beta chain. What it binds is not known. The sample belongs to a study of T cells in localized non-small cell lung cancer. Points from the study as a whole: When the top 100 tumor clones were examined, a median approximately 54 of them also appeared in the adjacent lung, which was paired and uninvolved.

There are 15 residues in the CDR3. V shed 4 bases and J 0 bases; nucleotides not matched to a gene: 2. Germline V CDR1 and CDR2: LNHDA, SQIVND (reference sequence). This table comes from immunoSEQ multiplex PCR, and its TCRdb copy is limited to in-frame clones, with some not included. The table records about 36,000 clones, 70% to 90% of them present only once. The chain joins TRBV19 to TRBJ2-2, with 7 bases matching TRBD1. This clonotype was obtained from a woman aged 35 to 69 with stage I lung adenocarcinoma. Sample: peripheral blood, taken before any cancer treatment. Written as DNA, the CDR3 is TGTGCCAGTAGTAAGGGACAGACGAACACCGGGGAGCTGTTTTTT. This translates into CASSKGQTNTGELFF. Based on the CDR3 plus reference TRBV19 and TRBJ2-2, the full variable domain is DGGITQSPKYLFRKEGQNVTLSCEQNLNHDAMYWYRQDPGQGLRLIYYSQIVNDFQKGDIAEGYSVSREKKESFPLTVTSAQKNPTAFYLCASSKGQTNTGELFFGEGSRLTVL.